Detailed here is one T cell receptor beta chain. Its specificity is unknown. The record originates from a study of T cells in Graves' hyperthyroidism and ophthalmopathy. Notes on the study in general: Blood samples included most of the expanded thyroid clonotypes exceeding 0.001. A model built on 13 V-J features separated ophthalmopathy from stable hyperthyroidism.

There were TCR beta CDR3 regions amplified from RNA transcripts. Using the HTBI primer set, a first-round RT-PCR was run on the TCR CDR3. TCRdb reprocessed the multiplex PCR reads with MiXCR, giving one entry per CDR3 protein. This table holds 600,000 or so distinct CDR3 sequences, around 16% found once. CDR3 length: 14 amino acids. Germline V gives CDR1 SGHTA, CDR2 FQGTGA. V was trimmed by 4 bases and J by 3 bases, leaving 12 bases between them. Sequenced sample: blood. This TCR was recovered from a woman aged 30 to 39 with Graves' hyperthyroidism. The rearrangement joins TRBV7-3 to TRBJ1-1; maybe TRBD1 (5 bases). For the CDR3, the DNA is TGTGCCAGCAGCTCCTCGCGGGGGGACACTGAAGCTTTCTTT. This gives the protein CASSSSRGDTEAFF. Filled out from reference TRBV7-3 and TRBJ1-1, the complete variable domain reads GAGVSQTPSNKVTEKGKYVELRCDPISGHTALYWYRQSLGQGPEFLIYFQGTGAADDSGLPNDRFFAVRPEGSVSTLKIQRTERGDSAVYLCASSSSRGDTEAFFGQGTRLTVV.